This TCR beta chain was captured by sequencing in a study of Graves' ophthalmopathy and Graves' hyperthyroidism. Findings of the study overall: Most thyroid clonotypes with frequency above 0.001 were detected in blood too.

V gave up 6 bases and J gave up 4 bases, with 12 bases separating them. This CDR3 comprises 12 residues. Germline V gene lookup returns CDR1 DFQATT and CDR2 SNEGSKA (reference sequence). This clonotype was seen many times. Its antigen is as yet unknown. RNA transcripts served as template for amplifying TCR beta CDR3 sequences. The authors performed first-round RT-PCR with HTBI primers and then a second-round multiplex PCR. TCRdb re-called the multiplex PCR reads with MiXCR, one entry per CDR3 protein. The sample carries about 210,000 distinct CDR3 sequences, about 32% recorded once. J is TRBJ2-5 and V is TRBV20-1; tentative D call: TRBD2 (6 bases). This TCR was recovered from a man aged 45-65 years with Graves' ophthalmopathy. Sequenced input: peripheral blood. The CDR3 DNA is TGCAGTGCAAGACTAGTTACAGAGACCCAGTACTTC. The encoded protein is CSARLVTETQYF.